What follows describes a single T cell receptor beta chain. Its antigen is unknown. The data are from a study of T cell responses to AZD1222 COVID-19 vaccine. In the study overall: Whether given at about 4 or about 12 weeks, second doses were pooled. Study outcomes and limitations: Regions 160-218 and 743-854 held dominance among vaccine-associated CD4 TCRs, which spanned spike. Only 5 or 6 people who got AZD1222 tested seropositive at baseline.

TCRdb keeps only in-frame clones here, not all; method: immunoSEQ multiplex PCR. Seen here are about 120,000 clones, 88% observed once, and the top ten hold over 8.5%. CDR3 size: 16 residues. The germline CDR1 and CDR2 sequences are KGHSH and LQKENI. V shed 3 bases, J shed 2 bases, and the junction held 5 bases outside the gene matches. The receptor was derived from an adult in good health. The sample here was peripheral blood, taken on day 0 of AZD1222 vaccination. This rearrangement joins TRBV18 to TRBJ2-4, with 9 bases that match TRBD1. The DNA of the CDR3 is TGTGCCAGCTCACCCGGGACAGGGCTTACCAAAAACATTCAGTACTTC. As protein: CASSPGTGLTKNIQYF.